This record concerns one TCR beta chain sequence. This sample is drawn from a study of early stage breast cancer tumors. Per germline, CDR1 LNHDA and CDR2 SQIVND (reference sequence). V was shortened by 0 bases and J by 4 bases, with 13 bases between the two germline ends. There are 15 residues in the CDR3. The protocol was immunoSEQ multiplex PCR, while the TCRdb copy is restricted to in-frame clones and leaves out a portion. The sample yields about 11,000 clones, roughly 69% seen once. This sequence joins TRBV19 and TRBJ2-7; D not certain. The clonotype was recovered from a person aged 35 to 50 with breast cancer. Sequencing used breast tumor tissue. Written as DNA, the CDR3 is TGTGCCAGTAGTATAGATCTAGGCGTCGGGTACGAGCAGTACTTC. It translates to CASSIDLGVGYEQYF.